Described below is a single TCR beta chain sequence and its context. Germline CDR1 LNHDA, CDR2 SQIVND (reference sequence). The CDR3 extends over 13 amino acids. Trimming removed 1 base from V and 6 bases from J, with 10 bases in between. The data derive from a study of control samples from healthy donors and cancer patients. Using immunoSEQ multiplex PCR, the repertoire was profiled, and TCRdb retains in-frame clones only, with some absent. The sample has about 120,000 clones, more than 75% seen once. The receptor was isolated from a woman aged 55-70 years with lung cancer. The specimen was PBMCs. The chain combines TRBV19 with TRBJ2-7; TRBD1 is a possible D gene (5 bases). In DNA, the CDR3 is TGTGCCAGTAGTATAGTAGGGGAACGCGAGCAGTACTTC. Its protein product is CASSIVGEREQYF. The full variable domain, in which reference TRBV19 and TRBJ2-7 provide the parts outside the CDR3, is DGGITQSPKYLFRKEGQNVTLSCEQNLNHDAMYWYRQDPGQGLRLIYYSQIVNDFQKGDIAEGYSVSREKKESFPLTVTSAQKNPTAFYLCASSIVGEREQYFGPGTRLTVT.